The clone carrying this T cell receptor beta chain was seen ten or more times. Its cognate antigen is unknown. cDNA was made from roughly 470 ng RNA using alpha and beta constant primers. Separate chain-specific third strand synthesis with multiplexing indices produced the alpha and beta libraries. Via MiXCR, TCRdb re-called the 5' RACE reads, giving one row per CDR3 protein. The profile shows about 7,000 distinct CDR3 sequences, about a tenth of them singletons. This sample was included in a study of HIV-infected patients and healthy controls. Study-level findings and limits: Healthy control repertoires had roughly threefold more distinct CDR3s than untreated HIV+ repertoires, and higher Shannon diversity.

All unsorted peripheral T cells were captured because whole blood was used without fractionation. This CDR3 contains 16 residues. Losses at the gene ends were 5 bases for V and 2 bases for J; bases not matched to a gene: 9. This chain joins TRBV12-3 or TRBV12-4 and TRBJ2-7, with 10 bases that match TRBD2. The input for sequencing was blood, taken before antiretroviral therapy. The TCR sequence derives from an adult with HIV infection. CDR3 residues: CASSPRLAGAPYEQYF. CDR3 DNA sequence: TGTGCCAGCAGTCCCCGACTAGCGGGTGCCCCCTACGAGCAGTACTTC.